Included here is one T cell receptor (beta chain) sequence, with context. The antigen is unknown. TCRdb redid the calling of the 5' RACE reads with MiXCR, one entry per CDR3 protein. The sample has 350,000 to 550,000 distinct CDR3 sequences, roughly 18% seen once; the top ten hold under 25%. This entry is derived from a study of T-cell memory formation after mild COVID-19. General study results and limits: Mainly in CM and EM were contracting CD4+ clones; CD8+ were in EMRA. Clones contracting over day 15 to 85 were CD4/CD8 balanced, with later expanders leaning CD4+.

The CDR3 extends over 15 amino acids. V was trimmed by 4 bases and J by 3 bases, leaving 14 bases between them. Germline values: CDR1 LNHDA, CDR2 SQIVND (reference sequence). The rearrangement links TRBV19 to TRBJ2-3; possibly TRBD1 for D (5 bases). The sample taken for sequencing was PBMCs or a T cell subset sorted from them (not recorded which). The receptor was isolated from a man aged 18 to 30 who had mild COVID-19 (a few samples of this study predate the infection). Cell type and time point are not known. The CDR3 DNA is TGTGCCAGTAGTACACGACAGCGAGGTACAGATACGCAGTATTTT. It codes for CASSTRQRGTDTQYF.